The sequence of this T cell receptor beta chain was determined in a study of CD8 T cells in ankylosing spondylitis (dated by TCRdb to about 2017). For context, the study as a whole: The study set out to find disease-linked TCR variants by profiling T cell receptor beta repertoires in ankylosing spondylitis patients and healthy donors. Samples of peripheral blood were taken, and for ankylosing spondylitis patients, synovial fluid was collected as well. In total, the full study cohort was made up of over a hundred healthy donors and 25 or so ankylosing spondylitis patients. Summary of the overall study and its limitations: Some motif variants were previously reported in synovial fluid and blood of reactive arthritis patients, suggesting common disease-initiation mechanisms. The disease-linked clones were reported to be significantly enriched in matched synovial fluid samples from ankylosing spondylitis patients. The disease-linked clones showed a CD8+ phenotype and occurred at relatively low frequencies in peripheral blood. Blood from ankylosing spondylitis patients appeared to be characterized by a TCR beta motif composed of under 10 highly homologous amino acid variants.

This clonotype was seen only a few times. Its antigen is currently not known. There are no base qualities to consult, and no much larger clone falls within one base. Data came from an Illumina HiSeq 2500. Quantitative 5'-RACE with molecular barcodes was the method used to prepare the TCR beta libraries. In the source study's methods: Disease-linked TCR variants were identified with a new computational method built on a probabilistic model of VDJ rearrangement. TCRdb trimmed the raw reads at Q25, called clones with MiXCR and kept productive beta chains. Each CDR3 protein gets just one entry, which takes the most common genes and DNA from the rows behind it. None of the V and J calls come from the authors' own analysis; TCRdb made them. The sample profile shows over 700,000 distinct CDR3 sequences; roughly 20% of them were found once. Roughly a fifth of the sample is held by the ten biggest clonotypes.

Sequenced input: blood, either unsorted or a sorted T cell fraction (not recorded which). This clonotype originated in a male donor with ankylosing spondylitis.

CDR3 region: CSVESGRRNTEAFF. The nucleotides read TGCAGCGTTGAATCTGGCCGGAGGAACACTGAAGCTTTCTTT. This receptor chain uses TRBV29-1 and TRBJ1-1; the D gene is unclear. The V end loses 2 bases and the J end loses 1 base, and a stretch of 11 bases separates them. The CDR3 covers 14 residues, taking in both the cysteine and the phenylalanine. Just CDR3 DNA is preserved here, 42 bases in frame from base 1. Reading the germline V gene gives CDR1 SQVTM and CDR2 ANQGSEA.